Sequencing of this T cell receptor (beta chain) was carried out in a study of blood T cell repertoires in COVID-19. Study as a whole: Samples came from the United States, Italy and Spain, spanning acute and convalescent COVID-19.

The table came from immunoSEQ multiplex PCR; TCRdb's copy has only in-frame clones and leaves some out. The sample holds roughly 260,000 clones; approximately 86% are singletons and the top ten take approximately 9.8%. Sample: peripheral blood. The source is a man in his forties who had recovered from COVID-19.

CDR3 sequence (DNA): TGTGCCAGCAGCTATACGGACAGGTATCAGCCCCAGCATTTT. This sequence encodes CASSYTDRYQPQHF. This sequence joins TRBV7-3 and TRBJ1-5; 7 bases fit TRBD1. J lost 5 bases, V lost 4 bases, and 5 bases had no gene match. The CDR3 contains 14 residues. Per the germline V gene, CDR1 is SGHTA and CDR2 is FQGTGA.